This T cell receptor beta chain is drawn from a study of blood T cell repertoires in COVID-19. Study overall: T cells, B-cell-depleted T cells, or PBMCs supplied cDNA or gDNA.

The V segment lost 3 bases and the J segment 6 bases; nucleotides outside the gene matches: 5. Germline V gene sequence: CDR1 SGHRS, CDR2 YFSETQ. This CDR3 is 14 amino acids long. Authors' processing steps: Amplified reference gene primers provided the basis for estimating nucleated cell counts. Profiled with immunoSEQ multiplex PCR; TCRdb holds only in-frame clones, not every one. V and J calls and clone size are as listed in that table; D and trimming were resolved from the DNA. Found here are fewer than 110,000 clones, 85% to 95% of them singletons; the top ten hold 5.7%. The rearrangement links TRBV5-1 to TRBJ2-2, with 7 nucleotides matching TRBD2. Material: peripheral blood. This clonotype originated in a man aged 45-65 years with active COVID-19. CDR3 sequence reads: CASSYLAEAGELFF. CDR3 bases: TGCGCCAGCAGCTACCTAGCGGAGGCCGGGGAGCTGTTTTTT.